This T cell receptor (beta chain) was found in a study of T cells in Graves' hyperthyroidism and ophthalmopathy. Whole-study results and caveats: Before onset, by a median of around six months, the model predicted ophthalmopathy.

This clonotype was detected many times. The antigen remains unidentified. Amplified TCR beta CDR3 regions derived from RNA transcripts. TCR CDR3 underwent first-round RT-PCR with the HTBI primer set. In TCRdb, the multiplex PCR reads were re-called with MiXCR into one record per CDR3 protein. The sample lists about 350,000 distinct CDR3 sequences, 15% to 20% occurring once. Trimming took off 0 bases at V and 6 bases at J, with 12 bases between the two ends. This CDR3 is built from 14 residues. Germline loops: CDR1 MNHEY, CDR2 SVGAGI. V and J are TRBV6-5 and TRBJ2-7; D unclear. The receptor was derived from a woman aged 40 to 50 with Graves' ophthalmopathy. Sequencing was carried out using blood. CDR3 nucleotides: TGTGCCAGCAGTTACTCGAGGCTCCGGACCGAGCAGTACTTC. Translation gives CASSYSRLRTEQYF.